Included here is one T cell receptor beta chain sequence, with context. Antigen: not known. Trimming took 3 bases from V and 6 from J, leaving 18 bases between them. The CDR3 has 16 residues. The germline V gene encodes CDR1 SGHTA and CDR2 FQGNSA. The sample belongs to a study of T cell responses to AZD1222 COVID-19 vaccine. The protocol was immunoSEQ multiplex PCR, while the TCRdb copy is restricted to in-frame clones and leaves out a portion. The table lists 150,000 to 200,000 clones, approximately 90% of them singletons. Findings and limits, study-wide: Spike-specific TCR breadth and depth both grew after two AZD1222 doses. It was only after the peak T cell response that any repertoires were sampled. Donor demographics were predominantly white British with a female majority; clonal diversity may be underestimated.

The specimen comprised peripheral blood, sampled 28 days after the second dose of the MenACWY control vaccine. This receptor was obtained from an adult who received the MenACWY meningococcal vaccine as a control. This sequence joins TRBV7-2 and TRBJ2-1; maybe TRBD2 (6 bases). CDR3: CASSFGAGGGRNEQFF. The CDR3 nucleotides read TGTGCCAGCAGCTTCGGAGCGGGCGGCGGCCGCAATGAGCAGTTCTTC. Filled out from reference TRBV7-2 and TRBJ2-1, the complete variable domain reads GAGVSQSPSNKVTEKGKDVELRCDPISGHTALYWYRQSLGQGLEFLIYFQGNSAPDKSGLPSDRFSAERTGGSVSTLTIQRTQQEDSAVYLCASSFGAGGGRNEQFFGPGTRLTVL.